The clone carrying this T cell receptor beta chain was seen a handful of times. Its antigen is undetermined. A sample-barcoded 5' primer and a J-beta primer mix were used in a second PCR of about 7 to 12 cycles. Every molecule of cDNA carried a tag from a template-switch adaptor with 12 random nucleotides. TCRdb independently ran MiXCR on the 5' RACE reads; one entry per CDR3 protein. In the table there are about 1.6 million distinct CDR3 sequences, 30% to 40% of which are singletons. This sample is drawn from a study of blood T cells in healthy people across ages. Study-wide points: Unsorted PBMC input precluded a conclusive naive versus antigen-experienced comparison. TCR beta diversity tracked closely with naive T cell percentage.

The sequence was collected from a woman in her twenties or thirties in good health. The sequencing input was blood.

The CDR3 loop reads CSARDGKYRGGGYTF. The DNA for the CDR3 is TGCAGTGCTAGAGATGGGAAATACAGGGGAGGCGGCTACACCTTC. The chain links TRBV20-1 to TRBJ1-2; 7 bases fit TRBD1. The J segment lost 8 bases and the V segment lost 0 bases, leaving 12 bases of the junction unmatched. This CDR3 contains 15 residues. CDR1 DFQATT and CDR2 SNEGSKA come from the germline V gene (reference sequence).